The clone carrying this T cell receptor (beta chain) was picked up one time. The antigen is unknown. CDR1 is MNHNS and CDR2 is SASEGT in the germline V gene. The CDR3 contains 13 residues. With 4 bases removed from V and 7 bases from J, the gap between germline ends came to 14 bases. TCRdb reanalysed the reads using MiXCR and keeps one entry per CDR3 protein. The sample contains hundreds of thousands of distinct CDR3 sequences, 30% to 35% of which appear only once. This sample is part of a study of T cell repertoires in cytomegalovirus infection. Study at large: HLA-C-restricted CMV epitopes, recently identified, and well-studied HLA-B-restricted ones were used by the study. CMV infection together with matching HLA type was indicated by public TCR beta signatures. Study outcomes and limitations: In two of eight donors, the top clonotype was HLA-C-restricted CMV-specific. CMV carriers having the relevant HLA were flagged by cumulative public TCR beta family frequency.

The TCR comes from a human donor in good health (CMV status not recorded). Some clones in this sample may be carry-over from other donors' samples. The J gene is TRBJ2-7, the V gene TRBV6-1; D call uncertain. This sample comprised cultured PBMCs, obtained from culture after CMV antigen stimulation. CDR3 in DNA: TGTGCCAGCAGTGTGCCATATTCTAGTGAGCAGTACTTC. Amino acid sequence: CASSVPYSSEQYF.